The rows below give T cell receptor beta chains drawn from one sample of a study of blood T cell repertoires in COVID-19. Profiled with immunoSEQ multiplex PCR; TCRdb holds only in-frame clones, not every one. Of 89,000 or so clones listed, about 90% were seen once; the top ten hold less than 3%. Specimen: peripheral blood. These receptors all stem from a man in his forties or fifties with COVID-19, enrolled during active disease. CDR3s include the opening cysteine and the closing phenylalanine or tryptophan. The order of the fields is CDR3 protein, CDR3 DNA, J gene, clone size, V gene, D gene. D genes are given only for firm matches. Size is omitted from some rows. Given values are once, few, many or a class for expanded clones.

cdr3_aa: CASIFTGSGNTIYF
cdr3_nt: TGTGCCAGTATCTTCACAGGGTCTGGAAACACCATATATTTT
j_call: TRBJ1-3
clone_size: -
v_call: TRBV19
d_call: -

cdr3_aa: CASRSGQGNTEAFF
cdr3_nt: TGTGCCAGCAGGAGTGGACAGGGGAACACTGAAGCTTTCTTT
j_call: TRBJ1-1
clone_size: -
v_call: TRBV6-5
d_call: TRBD1

cdr3_aa: CAWSRGGSTEAFF
cdr3_nt: TGTGCCTGGAGTAGGGGGGGAAGCACTGAAGCTTTCTTT
j_call: TRBJ1-1
clone_size: -
v_call: TRBV30
d_call: -

cdr3_aa: CASSFGQNYGYTF
cdr3_nt: TGTGCCAGCAGTTTTGGTCAGAACTATGGCTACACCTTC
j_call: TRBJ1-2
clone_size: -
v_call: TRBV28
d_call: -

cdr3_aa: CASSVQGSTGNTIYF
cdr3_nt: TGTGCCAGCAGCGTACAGGGATCGACCGGAAACACCATATATTTT
j_call: TRBJ1-3
clone_size: -
v_call: TRBV9
d_call: -

cdr3_aa: CASSPDRGGYGYTF
cdr3_nt: TGTGCCAGCTCACCGGACAGGGGTGGCTATGGCTACACCTTC
j_call: TRBJ1-2
clone_size: -
v_call: TRBV18
d_call: TRBD1

cdr3_aa: CASTGLAGANNEQFF
cdr3_nt: TGTGCCAGCACCGGACTAGCGGGCGCGAACAATGAGCAGTTCTTC
j_call: TRBJ2-1
clone_size: -
v_call: TRBV4-2
d_call: TRBD2

cdr3_aa: CASSYPTRGYTEAFF
cdr3_nt: TGTGCCAGCAGTTACCCCACGAGGGGGTACACTGAAGCTTTCTTT
j_call: TRBJ1-1
clone_size: -
v_call: TRBV6-5
d_call: -

cdr3_aa: CASSKPGQTVANYGYTF
cdr3_nt: TGTGCCAGCAGCAAACCCGGACAGACTGTCGCTAACTATGGCTACACCTTC
j_call: TRBJ1-2
clone_size: -
v_call: TRBV7-2
d_call: -

cdr3_aa: CATSRGGGQQETQYF
cdr3_nt: TGTGCCACCAGCAGAGGAGGGGGACAGCAAGAGACCCAGTACTTC
j_call: TRBJ2-5
clone_size: -
v_call: TRBV15
d_call: TRBD1

cdr3_aa: CASSLGPAPNYGYTF
cdr3_nt: TGTGCCAGCAGCTTGGGGCCAGCCCCAAACTATGGCTACACCTTC
j_call: TRBJ1-2
clone_size: -
v_call: TRBV7-6
d_call: -

cdr3_aa: CAWSEGRGNEQFF
cdr3_nt: TGTGCCTGGAGCGAAGGACGGGGGAATGAGCAGTTCTTC
j_call: TRBJ2-1
clone_size: -
v_call: TRBV30
d_call: -

cdr3_aa: CASLRLTGTTNEKLFF
cdr3_nt: TGTGCCAGCCTTAGGCTCACAGGGACAACTAATGAAAAACTGTTTTTT
j_call: TRBJ1-4
clone_size: -
v_call: TRBV28
d_call: -

cdr3_aa: CASSRGQATYGYTF
cdr3_nt: TGCGCCAGCAGCAGAGGACAGGCCACCTATGGCTACACCTTC
j_call: TRBJ1-2
clone_size: -
v_call: TRBV5-1
d_call: TRBD1

cdr3_aa: CASSLRGGETQYF
cdr3_nt: TGTGCCAGCAGCCTTCGGGGAGGAGAGACCCAGTACTTC
j_call: TRBJ2-5
clone_size: -
v_call: TRBV3-1/TRBV3-2
d_call: -

cdr3_aa: CASSPGFLSLSEAFF
cdr3_nt: TGTGCCAGCAGCCCCGGTTTTCTTTCGCTCTCTGAAGCTTTCTTT
j_call: TRBJ1-1
clone_size: -
v_call: TRBV28
d_call: -

cdr3_aa: CASMGTGNYGYTF
cdr3_nt: TGTGCCAGCATGGGCACCGGTAACTATGGCTACACCTTC
j_call: TRBJ1-2
clone_size: few
v_call: TRBV2
d_call: -

cdr3_aa: CASSIRRSDQPQHF
cdr3_nt: TGTGCCAGTAGTATAAGGAGGAGCGATCAGCCCCAGCATTTT
j_call: TRBJ1-5
clone_size: -
v_call: TRBV19
d_call: -

cdr3_aa: CATSRGTFSYEQYF
cdr3_nt: TGTGCCACCAGCAGGGGGACATTCTCCTACGAGCAGTACTTC
j_call: TRBJ2-7
clone_size: -
v_call: TRBV15
d_call: -

cdr3_aa: CASSGTGGDVQPQHF
cdr3_nt: TGTGCCAGCAGCGGGACAGGGGGAGATGTTCAGCCCCAGCATTTT
j_call: TRBJ1-5
clone_size: medium-sized
v_call: TRBV4-2
d_call: TRBD1

cdr3_aa: CASSVTGGKETQYF
cdr3_nt: TGTGCCAGCAGCGTCACAGGGGGGAAAGAGACCCAGTACTTC
j_call: TRBJ2-5
clone_size: -
v_call: TRBV9
d_call: TRBD1

cdr3_aa: CASSLGPGGPTDTQYF
cdr3_nt: TGTGCCAGCAGCTTGGGCCCGGGGGGGCCCACAGATACGCAGTATTTT
j_call: TRBJ2-3
clone_size: -
v_call: TRBV5-6
d_call: TRBD2

cdr3_aa: CASSPQRNTEAFF
cdr3_nt: TGTGCCAGCTCACCACAGAGGAACACTGAAGCTTTCTTT
j_call: TRBJ1-1
clone_size: -
v_call: TRBV18
d_call: -

cdr3_aa: CASSVASGGAETQYF
cdr3_nt: TGTGCCAGCAGCGTAGCTAGCGGGGGGGCAGAGACCCAGTACTTC
j_call: TRBJ2-5
clone_size: -
v_call: TRBV9
d_call: TRBD2

cdr3_aa: CASRHTGGRVAYTF
cdr3_nt: TGTGCCAGCAGACATACAGGGGGCCGGGTCGCCTACACCTTC
j_call: TRBJ1-2
clone_size: -
v_call: TRBV5-5
d_call: TRBD1

cdr3_aa: CSVLGDNEQFF
cdr3_nt: TGCAGCGTCTTAGGGGACAATGAGCAGTTCTTC
j_call: TRBJ2-1
clone_size: few
v_call: TRBV29-1
d_call: -

cdr3_aa: CASSAGTGGIEQYF
cdr3_nt: TGTGCCAGCTCAGCCGGGACAGGGGGAATCGAGCAGTACTTC
j_call: TRBJ2-7
clone_size: few
v_call: TRBV18
d_call: TRBD1

cdr3_aa: CASSPGGLFPLVHQPQHF
cdr3_nt: TGTGCCAGCAGCCCGGGGGGCTTGTTCCCCCTCGTGCATCAGCCCCAGCATTTT
j_call: TRBJ1-5
clone_size: -
v_call: TRBV5-5
d_call: -

cdr3_aa: CASSFNSLRNEKLFF
cdr3_nt: TGTGCCAGCAGCTTCAACAGCCTCCGTAATGAAAAACTGTTTTTT
j_call: TRBJ1-4
clone_size: -
v_call: TRBV7-2
d_call: -

cdr3_aa: CASRRPGTGVTEAFF
cdr3_nt: TGTGCCAGCAGGAGGCCCGGGACAGGGGTTACTGAAGCTTTCTTT
j_call: TRBJ1-1
clone_size: -
v_call: TRBV6-4
d_call: TRBD1

cdr3_aa: CASSQAVQGSSSGNTIYF
cdr3_nt: TGCGCCAGCAGCCAAGCCGTTCAGGGGTCCAGCTCTGGAAACACCATATATTTT
j_call: TRBJ1-3
clone_size: few
v_call: TRBV4-3
d_call: -

cdr3_aa: CASSFHDSLNYGYTF
cdr3_nt: TGTGCCAGCAGCTTTCACGACAGTCTAAACTATGGCTACACCTTC
j_call: TRBJ1-2
clone_size: -
v_call: TRBV7-2
d_call: -

cdr3_aa: CASSIVAGPTEAFF
cdr3_nt: TGTGCCAGTAGTATAGTGGCAGGGCCCACTGAAGCTTTCTTT
j_call: TRBJ1-1
clone_size: -
v_call: TRBV19
d_call: -

cdr3_aa: CASSQVGGAIDTQYF
cdr3_nt: TGTGCCAGCAGCCAAGTGGGGGGGGCAATAGATACGCAGTATTTT
j_call: TRBJ2-3
clone_size: -
v_call: TRBV4-2
d_call: -

cdr3_aa: CASRRGDDRGLGYTF
cdr3_nt: TGTGCCAGTAGGAGAGGGGACGACAGGGGGCTTGGCTACACCTTC
j_call: TRBJ1-2
clone_size: -
v_call: TRBV19
d_call: TRBD1

cdr3_aa: CASSLEQGRNTEAFF
cdr3_nt: TGTGCCAGCTCACTCGAGCAGGGGAGGAACACTGAAGCTTTCTTT
j_call: TRBJ1-1
clone_size: -
v_call: TRBV18
d_call: -

cdr3_aa: CASSLPGATYGYTF
cdr3_nt: TGTGCCAGCAGCTTGCCTGGGGCTACCTATGGCTACACCTTC
j_call: TRBJ1-2
clone_size: -
v_call: TRBV7-9
d_call: -

cdr3_aa: CASSAGQDDQPQHF
cdr3_nt: TGCGCCAGCAGTGCCGGACAGGATGATCAGCCCCAGCATTTT
j_call: TRBJ1-5
clone_size: -
v_call: TRBV10-1
d_call: TRBD1

cdr3_aa: CASSLEPTGGLGGYGYTF
cdr3_nt: TGTGCCAGCAGCTTAGAACCTACCGGGGGGCTAGGTGGCTATGGCTACACCTTC
j_call: TRBJ1-2
clone_size: -
v_call: TRBV7-8
d_call: -

cdr3_aa: CASATGWELFF
cdr3_nt: TGTGCCAGCGCGACCGGGTGGGAGCTGTTTTTT
j_call: TRBJ2-2
clone_size: -
v_call: TRBV6-5
d_call: -

cdr3_aa: CASSQHRTGQGQREQYF
cdr3_nt: TGTGCCAGCAGCCAACATCGGACAGGGCAGGGCCAGAGGGAGCAGTACTTC
j_call: TRBJ2-7
clone_size: -
v_call: TRBV4-2
d_call: TRBD1

cdr3_aa: CASSEQTGASNQPQHF
cdr3_nt: TGTGCCAGCAGTGAACAGACAGGGGCTAGCAATCAGCCCCAGCATTTT
j_call: TRBJ1-5
clone_size: few
v_call: TRBV2
d_call: TRBD1

cdr3_aa: CASSQALGTNSPLHF
cdr3_nt: TGTGCCAGCAGCCAAGCACTGGGGACAAATTCACCCCTCCACTTT
j_call: TRBJ1-6
clone_size: -
v_call: TRBV14
d_call: -

cdr3_aa: CASSTGLAGGNTQYF
cdr3_nt: TGTGCCAGTAGTACCGGACTAGCGGGGGGGAATACGCAGTATTTT
j_call: TRBJ2-3
clone_size: -
v_call: TRBV19
d_call: TRBD2

cdr3_aa: CAISGGYGYTF
cdr3_nt: TGTGCCATCAGTGGCGGGTATGGCTACACCTTC
j_call: TRBJ1-2
clone_size: -
v_call: TRBV10-3
d_call: -

cdr3_aa: CASSLPGQGTYNEQFF
cdr3_nt: TGTGCCAGCAGTTTACCGGGACAGGGTACCTACAATGAGCAGTTCTTC
j_call: TRBJ2-1
clone_size: -
v_call: TRBV27
d_call: TRBD1

cdr3_aa: CASSQRGEETQYF
cdr3_nt: TGTGCCAGCAGCCAAAGGGGCGAAGAGACCCAGTACTTC
j_call: TRBJ2-5
clone_size: -
v_call: TRBV3-1/TRBV3-2
d_call: -

cdr3_aa: CSVNRGTNEKLFF
cdr3_nt: TGCAGCGTAAACAGGGGGACTAATGAAAAACTGTTTTTT
j_call: TRBJ1-4
clone_size: -
v_call: TRBV29-1
d_call: TRBD1

cdr3_aa: CATGPRGYNEQFF
cdr3_nt: TGTGCCACCGGACCCAGGGGGTACAATGAGCAGTTCTTC
j_call: TRBJ2-1
clone_size: few
v_call: TRBV24-1
d_call: TRBD1

cdr3_aa: CASSDAAGGPTDTQYF
cdr3_nt: TGTGCCAGCAGTGACGCTGCGGGGGGGCCGACAGATACGCAGTATTTT
j_call: TRBJ2-3
clone_size: few
v_call: TRBV6-4
d_call: TRBD2

cdr3_aa: CASSPGTSWQETQYF
cdr3_nt: TGCGCCAGCAGCCCTGGGACTAGTTGGCAAGAGACCCAGTACTTC
j_call: TRBJ2-5
clone_size: -
v_call: TRBV5-1
d_call: TRBD2

cdr3_aa: CAWSAGHSTYGYTF
cdr3_nt: TGTGCCTGGAGTGCGGGACATTCTACCTATGGCTACACCTTC
j_call: TRBJ1-2
clone_size: -
v_call: TRBV30
d_call: -

cdr3_aa: CASSGYSSQPQHF
cdr3_nt: TGTGCCAGTAGCGGCTATAGCAGTCAGCCCCAGCATTTT
j_call: TRBJ1-5
clone_size: -
v_call: TRBV19
d_call: -

cdr3_aa: CASSERGASNTGELFF
cdr3_nt: TGTGCCAGCAGTGAACGGGGGGCCTCGAACACCGGGGAGCTGTTTTTT
j_call: TRBJ2-2
clone_size: few
v_call: TRBV2
d_call: -

cdr3_aa: CASRDFRTGELFF
cdr3_nt: TGTGCCAGCCGGGACTTCAGGACCGGGGAGCTGTTTTTT
j_call: TRBJ2-2
clone_size: -
v_call: TRBV6-4
d_call: -

cdr3_aa: CAWSAQGIVDQPQHF
cdr3_nt: TGTGCCTGGAGTGCGCAGGGTATAGTCGATCAGCCCCAGCATTTT
j_call: TRBJ1-5
clone_size: -
v_call: TRBV30
d_call: -

cdr3_aa: CASSPLTGNTEAFF
cdr3_nt: TGTGCCAGCAGCCCGTTGACGGGGAACACTGAAGCTTTCTTT
j_call: TRBJ1-1
clone_size: -
v_call: TRBV3-1/TRBV3-2
d_call: -

cdr3_aa: CASSRGTATGYGYTF
cdr3_nt: TGTGCCAGCAGCAGAGGGACGGCGACAGGCTATGGCTACACCTTC
j_call: TRBJ1-2
clone_size: -
v_call: TRBV7-9
d_call: -

cdr3_aa: CASSLVAGFTDTQYF
cdr3_nt: TGTGCCAGCAGCTTAGTGGCAGGTTTCACAGATACGCAGTATTTT
j_call: TRBJ2-3
clone_size: -
v_call: TRBV11-2
d_call: -

cdr3_aa: CASSWSTYNSPLHF
cdr3_nt: TGTGCCAGCAGTTGGTCAACTTATAATTCACCCCTCCACTTT
j_call: TRBJ1-6
clone_size: -
v_call: TRBV27
d_call: -